Sequencing of this TCR beta chain was carried out in a study of Graves' ophthalmopathy and Graves' hyperthyroidism. Study-level background: Peripheral blood (taken before any treatment) was collected at initial diagnosis.

Study outcomes and limitations: Blood also carried most expanded thyroid clonotypes exceeding 0.001 frequency.

In this sample, this clonotype turned up a few times. The antigen is undetermined. Patients were left out if they had other autoimmune diseases, uncontrolled infections, pregnancy or lactation. Amplifying from RNA transcripts, the study obtained TCR beta CDR3 regions. After a first-round RT-PCR with HTBI primers, a second-round multiplex PCR was run. Via MiXCR, TCRdb re-called the multiplex PCR reads, giving one row per CDR3 protein. Of hundreds of thousands of distinct CDR3 sequences detected, around 21% appear once; the ten largest clones hold around 3.2%. CDR3 length equals 14 residues. The germline CDR1 and CDR2 sequences are MRHNA and SNTAGT. With 2 bases removed from V and 1 base from J, the gap between germline ends came to 6 bases.

V is TRBV6-4 and J is TRBJ1-5; D remains ambiguous. The sequence derives from a woman between 18 and 29 years old with stable Graves' hyperthyroidism. Sequenced sample: peripheral blood. The CDR3 region is CASSDGSSNQPQHF. DNA of the CDR3: TGTGCCAGCAGTGACGGATCGAGCAATCAGCCCCAGCATTTT.